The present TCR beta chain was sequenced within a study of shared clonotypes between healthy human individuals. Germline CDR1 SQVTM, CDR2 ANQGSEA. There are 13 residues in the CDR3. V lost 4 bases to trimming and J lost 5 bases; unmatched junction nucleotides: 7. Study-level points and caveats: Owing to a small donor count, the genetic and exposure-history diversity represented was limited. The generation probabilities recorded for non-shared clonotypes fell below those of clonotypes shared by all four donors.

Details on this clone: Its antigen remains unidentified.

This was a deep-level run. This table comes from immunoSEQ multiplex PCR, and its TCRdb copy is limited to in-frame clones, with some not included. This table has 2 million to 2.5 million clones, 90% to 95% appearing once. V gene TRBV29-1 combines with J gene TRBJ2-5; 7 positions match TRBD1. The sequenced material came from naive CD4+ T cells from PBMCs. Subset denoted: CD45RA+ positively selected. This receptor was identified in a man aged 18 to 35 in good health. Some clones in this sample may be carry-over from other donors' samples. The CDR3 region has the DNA TGCAGCGTTGCCCAGGGGGTTGGGGAGACCCAGTACTTC. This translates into CSVAQGVGETQYF.